This T cell receptor beta chain originates from a study of blood T cells in healthy people across ages. Study findings and constraints: Diversity figures based on one million T cells were deemed too low.

Points on this clonotype: Its antigen remains unidentified. This may come from a read error, since a much larger clone is one base off.

A second PCR, run for roughly 7 to 12 cycles, used a sample-barcoded 5' primer plus a J-beta primer mix. With 12 random nucleotides, a template-switch adaptor tagged each individual cDNA molecule. TCRdb reanalysed the 5' RACE reads using MiXCR and keeps one entry per CDR3 protein. This table holds about 970,000 distinct CDR3 sequences, approximately 50% found once. This CDR3 is built from 15 residues. V was clipped by 8 bases and J by 2 bases, with 13 bases between them. Germline CDR1 and CDR2: LNHNV and YYDKDF (reference sequence). The chain recombines TRBV15 with TRBJ2-6; tentatively, D is TRBD1 (6 bases). This clonotype was sampled from a woman aged 55-69 years in good health. The material sequenced was blood. CDR3 region: CATGGNRAGANVLTF. CDR3 in DNA: TGTGCCACCGGCGGAAACAGGGCTGGGGCCAACGTCCTGACTTTC.